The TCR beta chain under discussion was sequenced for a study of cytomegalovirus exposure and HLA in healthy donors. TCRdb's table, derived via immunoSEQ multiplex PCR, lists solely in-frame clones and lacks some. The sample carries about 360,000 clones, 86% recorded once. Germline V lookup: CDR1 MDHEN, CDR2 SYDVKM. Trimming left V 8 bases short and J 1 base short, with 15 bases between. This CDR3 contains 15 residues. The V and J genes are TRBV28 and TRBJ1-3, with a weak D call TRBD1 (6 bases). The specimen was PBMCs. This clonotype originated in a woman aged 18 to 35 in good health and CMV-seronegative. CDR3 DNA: TGTGCCAGCGAGGTAGGGGGAGAATCTGGAAACACCATATATTTT. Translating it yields CASEVGGESGNTIYF. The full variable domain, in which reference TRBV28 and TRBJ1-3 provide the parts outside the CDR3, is DVKVTQSSRYLVKRTGEKVFLECVQDMDHENMFWYRQDPGLGLRLIYFSYDVKMKEKGDIPEGYSVSREKKERFSLILESASTNQTSMYLCASEVGGESGNTIYFGEGSWLTVV.